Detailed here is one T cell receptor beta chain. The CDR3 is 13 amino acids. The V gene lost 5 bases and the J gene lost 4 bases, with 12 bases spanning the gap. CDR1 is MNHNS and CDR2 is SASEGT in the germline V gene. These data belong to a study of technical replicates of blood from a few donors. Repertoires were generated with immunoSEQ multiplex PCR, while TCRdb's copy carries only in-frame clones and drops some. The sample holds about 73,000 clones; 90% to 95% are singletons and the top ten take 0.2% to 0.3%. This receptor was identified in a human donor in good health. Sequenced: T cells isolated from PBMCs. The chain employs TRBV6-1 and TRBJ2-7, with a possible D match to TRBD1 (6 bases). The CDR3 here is CASSHRARYEQYF. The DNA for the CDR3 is TGTGCCAGCAGTCACAGGGCTCGTTACGAGCAGTACTTC.